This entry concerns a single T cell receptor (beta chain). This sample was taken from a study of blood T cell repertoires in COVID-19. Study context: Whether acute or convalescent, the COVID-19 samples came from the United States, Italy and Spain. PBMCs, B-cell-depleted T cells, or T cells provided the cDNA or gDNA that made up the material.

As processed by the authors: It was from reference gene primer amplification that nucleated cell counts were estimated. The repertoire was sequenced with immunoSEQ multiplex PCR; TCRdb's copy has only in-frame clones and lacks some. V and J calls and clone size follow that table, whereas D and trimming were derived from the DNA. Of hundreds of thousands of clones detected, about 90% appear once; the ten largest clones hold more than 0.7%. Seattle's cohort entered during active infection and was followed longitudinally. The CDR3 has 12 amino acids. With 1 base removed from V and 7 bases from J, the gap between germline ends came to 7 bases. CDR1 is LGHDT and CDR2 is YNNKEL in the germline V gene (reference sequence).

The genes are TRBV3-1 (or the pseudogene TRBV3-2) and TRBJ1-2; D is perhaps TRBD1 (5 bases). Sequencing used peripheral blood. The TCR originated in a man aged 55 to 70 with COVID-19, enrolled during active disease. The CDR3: CASSQVQGGYTF. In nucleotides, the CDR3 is TGTGCCAGCAGCCAAGTTCAGGGTGGCTACACCTTC.